Listed below are T cell receptor beta chains from one sample, sequenced in a study of T-cell memory formation after mild COVID-19. MiXCR was run by TCRdb on the 5' RACE reads, yielding one entry per CDR3 protein. The sample yields some 120,000 distinct CDR3 sequences, about 16% seen once. Sequencing was performed on PBMCs or a T cell subset sorted from them (not recorded which). These receptor sequences come from an adult woman who had mild COVID-19 (a few samples of this study predate the infection). Cell type and time point are not known. CDR3s include the opening cysteine and the closing phenylalanine or tryptophan. Each record gives: V gene, clone size, D gene, J gene, CDR3 DNA, CDR3 protein. A D gene is named only where the DNA matches it firmly. Not all rows give a size; the values are once, few, many and, for expanded clones, a class.

TRBV6-6	-	-	TRBJ2-1	TGTGCCAGCAGTTACTCCCCACTAGGATACAATGAGCAGTTCTTC	CASSYSPLGYNEQFF
TRBV25-1	-	TRBD2	TRBJ2-3	TGTGCCAGCAGTGGCAGACTAGCGGGGGGGCCAGATACGCAGTATTTT	CASSGRLAGGPDTQYF
TRBV4-1	-	-	TRBJ2-3	TGCGCCAGCAGCCAAATCGGCCCTAAAGATACGCAGTATTTT	CASSQIGPKDTQYF
TRBV12-3/TRBV12-4	few	-	TRBJ2-1	TGTGCCAGCAGTTTCCGGGACCGAAGCTCCTACAATGAGCAGTTCTTC	CASSFRDRSSYNEQFF
TRBV6-5	few	TRBD1	TRBJ1-1	TGTGCCAGCAGTTACTCTGGGACAGGGGGACTGAACACTGAAGCTTTCTTT	CASSYSGTGGLNTEAFF
TRBV20-1	-	TRBD2	TRBJ2-5	TGCAGTGCTAGAGATCCTGGGGGAGCGGGGGAGGGAACCCAGTACTTC	CSARDPGGAGEGTQYF
TRBV5-1	few	-	TRBJ1-5	TGCGCCAGCAGCCCCCGGGGGGGTAGCAATCAGCCCCAGCATTTT	CASSPRGGSNQPQHF
TRBV20-1	-	TRBD2	TRBJ2-1	TGCAGTGCTAGGCCCGGGACTAGAGATGAGCAGTTCTTC	CSARPGTRDEQFF
TRBV24-1	-	-	TRBJ2-5	TGTGCCACCAGTGATTTTCCCCAGGGAGAAGAGACCCAGTACTTC	CATSDFPQGEETQYF
TRBV7-9	-	TRBD1	TRBJ2-5	TGTGCCAGCAGCTTAGGCCGGACAGGGGGTGAGACCCAGTACTTC	CASSLGRTGGETQYF
TRBV2	-	-	TRBJ1-5	TGTGCCAGCAGTGTCGGTCAGCCCCAGCATTTT	CASSVGQPQHF
TRBV7-9	-	-	TRBJ2-7	TGTGCCAGCAGCATGGGCTACGAGCAGTACTTC	CASSMGYEQYF
TRBV9	-	TRBD2	TRBJ2-5	TGTGCCAGCAGCGTTGGACTACTAGCGGGAGTGGCCCAAGAGACCCAGTACTTC	CASSVGLLAGVAQETQYF
TRBV7-6	-	TRBD1	TRBJ1-1	TGTGCCAGCAGCCCGAGGACAGGCCTGATGAACACTGAAGCTTTCTTT	CASSPRTGLMNTEAFF
TRBV12-3/TRBV12-4	many	TRBD2	TRBJ2-5	TGTGCCAGCAGTGGACTAGCGGGGGGGCTGGAGACCCAGTACTTC	CASSGLAGGLETQYF
TRBV7-9	-	-	TRBJ2-1	TGTGCCAGCAGCTCGGGCAGACAGGCCCTCTCCTACAATGAGCAGTTCTTC	CASSSGRQALSYNEQFF
TRBV6-4	-	TRBD2	TRBJ2-5	TGTGCCAGCAGTGAAGCGGGGGGGCAAGAGACCCAGTACTTC	CASSEAGGQETQYF
TRBV10-3	-	-	TRBJ2-2	TGTGCCATCACTGGAACCACCGGGGAGCTGTTTTTT	CAITGTTGELFF
TRBV20-1	few	-	TRBJ2-3	TGCAGTGCTAGCCGAGGGGGGAGCACAGATACGCAGTATTTT	CSASRGGSTDTQYF
TRBV4-2	-	TRBD2	TRBJ2-3	TGTGCCAGCAGCCAAGTCGGCGCGGGGGGGCAAGCAGATACGCAGTATTTT	CASSQVGAGGQADTQYF
TRBV30	-	-	TRBJ2-1	TGTGCCTGGAGTGCCGTCTACAATGAGCAGTTCTTC	CAWSAVYNEQFF
TRBV5-1	-	-	TRBJ2-7	TGCGCCAGCAGCCCAGAGGACTCGAGCTACGAGCAGTACTTC	CASSPEDSSYEQYF
TRBV20-1	-	-	TRBJ2-3	TGCAGTGCTTACAACGATGAGGAGGGCACAGATACGCAGTATTTT	CSAYNDEEGTDTQYF
TRBV9	-	TRBD2	TRBJ2-1	TGTGCCAGCAGCCCCCGAACTAGCGGGAGTCCCGAAAATGAGCAGTTCTTC	CASSPRTSGSPENEQFF
TRBV29-1	few	-	TRBJ1-1	TGCAGCGTTCGGACAGTGAACACTGAAGCTTTCTTT	CSVRTVNTEAFF
TRBV20-1	-	TRBD1	TRBJ1-4	TGCAGTGCTCAACAGACAGGGGTAGTGGAAAAACTGTTTTTT	CSAQQTGVVEKLFF
TRBV5-6	-	-	TRBJ2-3	TGTGCCAGCAGCTTGCCAGCGCGGTCAGATACGCAGTATTTT	CASSLPARSDTQYF
TRBV29-1	few	-	TRBJ2-2	TGCAGCGTCCAGAGGAACACCGGGGAGCTGTTTTTT	CSVQRNTGELFF
TRBV5-1	-	TRBD1	TRBJ2-7	TGCGCCAGCTCAAACGACAGGGGTCTAACTTACGAGCAGTACTTC	CASSNDRGLTYEQYF
TRBV25-1	-	TRBD1	TRBJ2-7	TGTGCCAGCAGAACCGGGACAGGACTTACCTACGAGCAGTACTTC	CASRTGTGLTYEQYF
TRBV5-1	once	TRBD2	TRBJ2-3	TGCGCCAGCAGCTCCCGTGGGACTAGCGGTAGCACAGATACGCAGTATTTT	CASSSRGTSGSTDTQYF
TRBV5-1	many	-	TRBJ2-7	TGCGCCAGCAGCTTGGACTTCGGAAATACCTACGAGCAGTACTTC	CASSLDFGNTYEQYF
TRBV12-3/TRBV12-4	few	-	TRBJ2-5	TGTGCCAGCAGCCTCCCAGCGGGGACCCAGTACTTC	CASSLPAGTQYF
TRBV10-3	-	TRBD1	TRBJ2-3	TGTGCCATCAGAAAGGGGGCCGAGGCAGATACGCAGTATTTT	CAIRKGAEADTQYF
TRBV30	few	TRBD2	TRBJ2-7	TGTGCCTGGAGCCGCACTAAGCGGGGGGGCCGAGAGCAGTACTTC	CAWSRTKRGGREQYF
TRBV9	-	-	TRBJ2-2	TGTGCCAGCAGCGTAGGCAACACCGGGGAGCTGTTTTTT	CASSVGNTGELFF
TRBV19	few	TRBD1	TRBJ1-2	TGTGCCAGTAGGACAGGGGGAACCCTTCGCGATGGCTACACCTTC	CASRTGGTLRDGYTF
TRBV6-6	few	TRBD2	TRBJ2-3	TGTGCCAGCAGTTACCTACGCCCGCACAGCGGGGCCCGAGGAGATACGCAGTATTTT	CASSYLRPHSGARGDTQYF
TRBV6-1	-	-	TRBJ2-7	TGTGCCAGCAGAGACCGGATCGGTGTAGACTTC	CASRDRIGVDF
TRBV6-4	many	TRBD2	TRBJ2-1	TGTGCCAGCAGTGACTCGGGACTAGATAGCAATGAGCAGTTCTTC	CASSDSGLDSNEQFF
TRBV12-3/TRBV12-4	few	TRBD1	TRBJ1-1	TGTGCCAGCAGTGTCCGACAGGGTATGAATGAAGCTTTCTTT	CASSVRQGMNEAFF
TRBV10-2	-	TRBD1	TRBJ1-1	TGCGCCAGCAGGACAGGGCGGAACACTGAAGCTTTCTTT	CASRTGRNTEAFF
TRBV6-6	few	-	TRBJ1-1	TGTGCCAGCAGGAGGGACGGGTGGGCTTTCTTT	CASRRDGWAFF
TRBV20-1	-	-	TRBJ2-7	TGCAGTGCTCTGAGGGGGGAGTCCAGCTACGAGCAGTACTTC	CSALRGESSYEQYF
TRBV24-1	few	-	TRBJ2-2	TGTGCCACCAGTGATTGGGGGGCGAACGGGGAGCTGTTTTTT	CATSDWGANGELFF
TRBV4-1	-	TRBD1	TRBJ2-1	TGCGCCAGCAGGTACGACAGGGACTCCTACAATGAGCAGTTCTTC	CASRYDRDSYNEQFF
TRBV30	once	TRBD2	TRBJ2-7	TGTGCCTGGACGCCCAGCGGACTAGCGGGGGCCTACGAGCAGTACTTC	CAWTPSGLAGAYEQYF
TRBV20-1	few	TRBD2	TRBJ2-7	TGCAGTGGGGGTAGACTAGCGACCTACGAGCAGTACTTC	CSGGRLATYEQYF